One sample yielded the 28 T cell receptor beta chains listed below, sequenced in a study of T cell responses to AZD1222 COVID-19 vaccine (dated by TCRdb to the early 2020s). The time point label, read with the paper, signifies: baseline before first vaccination. The protocol used for the library was the immunoSEQ multiplex PCR assay. This immuneACCESS table, as held by TCRdb, lists in-frame sequences with V and J called but not all clones. Of the missing ones, under half trace to an unresolved V gene in checked studies; the others have no known cause. The sample has about 97,000 clones on record, approximately 81% of them singletons. About a sixth of the sample is held by the ten biggest clonotypes. This material consisted of peripheral blood, taken on day 0 of AZD1222 vaccination. These receptors all come from an adult in good health.

The chain links TRBV5-1 to TRBJ2-1, with 9 bases fitting TRBD1. Germline loops: CDR1 SGHRS, CDR2 YFSETQ. The junction had 6 bases not matched to a gene; V was cut back by 0 bases and J by 2 bases. The CDR3 is made up of 17 amino acids. This CDR3 reads CASSLVTGGLAYNEQFF. CDR3 in DNA: TGCGCCAGCAGCTTGGTCACAGGGGGCCTCGCCTACAATGAGCAGTTCTTC.

V and J are TRBV4-1 and TRBJ2-3; D unclear. The V and J ends lost 4 bases and 2 bases respectively, with 16 bases between them. CDR1 is MGHRA, CDR2 YSYEKL, per germline. The CDR3 contains 16 residues. CDR3 region: CASSPRLDRNTDTQYF. CDR3 sequence (DNA): TGCGCCAGCAGCCCGAGACTGGACCGGAACACAGATACGCAGTATTTT.

This rearrangement joins TRBV10-1 to TRBJ2-2; D possibly corresponds to TRBD2 (7 bases). Trimming left V 10 bases short and J 2 bases short, with 20 bases between. The CDR3 loop spans 16 amino acids. Germline CDR1 and CDR2: WNHNN and SYGVQD (reference sequence). This CDR3 reads CATVGGAINNTGELFF. CDR3 nucleotides: TGCGCCACCGTGGGGGGGGCAATCAATAACACCGGGGAGCTGTTTTTT.

The chain couples TRBV19 to TRBJ2-5; a possible D gene is TRBD1 (5 bases). Trimming cost V 2 bases and J 0 bases, with 16 bases left between them. CDR3 length equals 17 residues. Germline V gene sequence: CDR1 LNHDA, CDR2 SQIVND (reference sequence). CDR3 DNA: TGTGCCAGTAGTATACACCAGGGATCATCGTACCAAGAGACCCAGTACTTC. Its translation: CASSIHQGSSYQETQYF.

The chain carries TRBV27 and TRBJ1-3; D is unresolved. The germline gives CDR1 MNHEY, CDR2 SMNVEV (reference sequence). This CDR3 comprises 14 residues. Between the trimmed V and J ends, which lost 4 bases and 0 bases, there was a span of 7 bases. The CDR3 region has the DNA TGTGCCAGCAGTTCAGGTATCTCTGGAAACACCATATATTTT. This gives the protein CASSSGISGNTIYF.

The chain employs TRBV6-1 and TRBJ2-1; TRBD2 aligns across 8 bases. Germline CDR1 and CDR2: MNHNS and SASEGT. CDR3 length equals 15 residues. Unmatched junction bases numbered 4, after V lost 3 bases and J lost 3 bases. DNA of the CDR3: TGTGCCAGCAGTGATAAAACTAGCGGCTACAATGAGCAGTTCTTC. Its translation is CASSDKTSGYNEQFF.

This chain uses TRBV3-1 (or the pseudogene TRBV3-2) with TRBJ2-5; D is possibly TRBD2 (5 bases). Trimming pared 1 base from V and 2 bases from J, leaving 11 bases between. Per the germline V gene, CDR1 is LGHDT and CDR2 is YNNKEL (reference sequence). The CDR3 sequence is 15 residues long. The DNA for the CDR3 is TGTGCCAGCAGCCAAGTCAACGGGGTTCAAGAGACCCAGTACTTC. Protein sequence: CASSQVNGVQETQYF.

This clone has just one count. The V gene is TRBV11-3, the J gene TRBJ1-5; perhaps TRBD1 as D (6 bases). V was cut by 2 bases and J by 5 bases, with 7 bases left in between. Germline values: CDR1 SGHNT, CDR2 YENEEA. The CDR3 length is 13 residues. The CDR3 is CASSLSGDQPQHF. The DNA of the CDR3 is TGTGCCAGCAGCTTATCAGGGGATCAGCCCCAGCATTTT.

CDR3 DNA sequence: TGTGCCAGCAGTTTAGGGGGGGCTGAAGCTTTCTTT. This encodes CASSLGGAEAFF. The rearrangement uses TRBV12-3 or TRBV12-4 and TRBJ1-1; possible D gene TRBD1, 5 bases. The CDR3 spans 12 residues. V was clipped by 1 base and J by 6 bases, with 6 bases between them.

The chain carries TRBV12-3 or TRBV12-4 and TRBJ1-1; maybe TRBD1 (6 bases). CDR3 length equals 13 residues. V was trimmed by 0 bases and J by 8 bases, leaving 10 bases between them. This chain's CDR3 is CASSLAGGAEAFF. For the CDR3, the DNA is TGTGCCAGCAGTTTAGCTGGGGGGGCCGAAGCTTTCTTT.

This rearrangement joins TRBV4-1 to TRBJ2-1; 9 bases fit TRBD1. V was pared by 6 bases and J by 5 bases, with 11 bases of the junction left unmatched. Germline assignment: CDR1 MGHRA and CDR2 YSYEKL. The CDR3 has 16 amino acids. Written as DNA, the CDR3 is TGCGCCAGCAGGGCGGGAGCGGGACAGGGAGACAATGAGCAGTTCTTC. Its protein is CASRAGAGQGDNEQFF.

The chain has TRBV5-1 and TRBJ2-1; D is possibly TRBD2 (6 bases). Germline V CDR1 and CDR2: SGHRS, YFSETQ. The CDR3 contains 17 residues. The V end was cut by 2 bases, the J end by 4 bases, with 19 bases between. In DNA, the CDR3 is TGCGCCAGCAGCTTAGGAGTCACTAGCCAACCGTACAATGAGCAGTTCTTC. This encodes CASSLGVTSQPYNEQFF.

By share of the sample, this clone is medium-sized. The V call is TRBV12-3 or TRBV12-4, the J call TRBJ2-7; D remains ambiguous. The V end lost 3 bases, the J end lost 4 bases, and 10 bases lay between the germline ends. The CDR3 has 13 amino acids. CDR3 bases: TGTGCCAGCAGTTTGGGTCGTGGATACGAGCAGTACTTC. It translates to CASSLGRGYEQYF.

The rearrangement uses TRBV19 and TRBJ1-4; the match to TRBD1 covers 7 bases. Germline CDR1 LNHDA, CDR2 SQIVND (reference sequence). The trim removed 5 bases at V and 5 bases at J, leaving 8 bases unmatched. CDR3 size: 15 residues. CDR3 loop: CASSGKGQSNEKLFF. The CDR3 region has the DNA TGTGCCAGTAGTGGGAAGGGACAGAGCAATGAAAAACTGTTTTTT.

This chain connects TRBV4-2 to TRBJ1-2; D call uncertain. Trimming cost V 0 bases and J 7 bases, with 12 bases left between them. CDR3 length: 14 amino acids. CDR1 and CDR2 (germline): LGHNA, YNFKEQ. CDR3 sequence: CASSQDFPVGGYTF. For the CDR3, the DNA is TGTGCCAGCAGCCAAGATTTCCCGGTTGGTGGCTACACCTTC.

This sequence joins TRBV10-3 and TRBJ1-2, with 9 bases lining up with TRBD1. Per germline, CDR1 ENHRY and CDR2 SYGVKD. The V and J ends lost 3 bases and 6 bases, in that order; junction bases with no gene match: 8. This CDR3 is 15 amino acids long. CDR3 in amino acids: CAISDSDRGSDGYTF. The CDR3 DNA follows: TGTGCCATCAGTGACTCGGACAGGGGCTCGGATGGCTACACCTTC.

The chain has TRBV3-1 (or the pseudogene TRBV3-2) and TRBJ2-5, with TRBD2 matching 7 bases. The CDR3 runs 15 residues. V shed 4 bases, J shed 7 bases, and the junction held 12 bases outside the gene matches. The V gene's germline CDR1 is LGHDT and CDR2 YNNKEL (reference sequence). The CDR3 DNA is TGTGCCAGCAGCCTGGTCGGGAGCGAGCGGGGGACCCAGTACTTC. Protein sequence: CASSLVGSERGTQYF.

The table lists this clone with a few counts. V gene TRBV6-1 combines with J gene TRBJ2-5, with D hard to call. Germline values: CDR1 MNHNS, CDR2 SASEGT. Trimming took off 3 bases at V and 2 bases at J, with 7 bases between the two ends. This CDR3 has 13 amino acids. CDR3 sequence (DNA): TGTGCCAGCAGTGATCACCTACAAGAGACCCAGTACTTC. It is translated as CASSDHLQETQYF.

The rearrangement links TRBV7-6 to TRBJ1-3; TRBD1 aligns across 12 bases. In germline, CDR1 is SGHVS, CDR2 FNYEAQ. The trim removed 3 bases at V and 4 bases at J, leaving 13 bases unmatched. CDR3 size: 19 residues. CDR3 sequence reads: CASSFRGRAGQGAGNTIYF. The CDR3 nucleotides are TGTGCCAGCAGCTTTCGTGGTAGAGCGGGACAGGGGGCAGGAAACACCATATATTTT.

Notes on this clone: The identical CDR3 is also encoded by other nucleotide sequences in the sample. The chain combines TRBV10-3 with TRBJ1-5; D remains ambiguous. V was trimmed by 3 bases and J by 4 bases, leaving 4 bases between them. The CDR3 loop spans 12 amino acids. Germline values: CDR1 ENHRY, CDR2 SYGVKD. CDR3 in DNA: TGTGCCATCAGTGACTCGAATCAGCCCCAGCATTTT. It encodes CAISDSNQPQHF.

The chain employs TRBV12-5 and TRBJ1-1; no reliable D call. The CDR3 runs to 13 residues. Between the trimmed V and J ends, which lost 5 bases and 6 bases, there was a span of 13 bases. CDR1 LGHNT and CDR2 FRNRAP come from the germline V gene. CDR3 in amino acids: CASGLLSLAEAFF. CDR3 bases: TGTGCTAGTGGTCTTCTTTCGTTGGCTGAAGCTTTCTTT.

This chain uses TRBV30 with TRBJ1-2, with TRBD1 matching 9 bases. Germline V CDR1 and CDR2: GTSNPN, SVGIG (reference sequence). CDR3 length: 13 residues. With 4 bases clipped from V and 5 bases from J, the junction kept 5 bases outside the gene matches. CDR3 protein: CAWNADRGYGYTF. The CDR3, as DNA: TGTGCCTGGAACGCAGACAGGGGGTATGGCTACACCTTC.

The genes are TRBV15 and TRBJ2-3; D is unresolved. Trimming pared 0 bases from V and 5 bases from J, leaving 12 bases between. Germline assignment: CDR1 LNHNV and CDR2 YYDKDF (reference sequence). This CDR3 spans 15 amino acids. The CDR3 nucleotides read TGTGCCACCAGCAGAGATTTTATGGAGAGAGATACGCAGTATTTT. Translated, it gives CATSRDFMERDTQYF.

CDR3 in amino acids: CASSQDAGQGNQPQHF. DNA for the CDR3: TGCGCCAGCAGCCAAGACGCGGGACAGGGTAATCAGCCCCAGCATTTT. The chain is built from TRBV4-3 and TRBJ1-5; TRBD1 aligns across 9 bases. J lost 4 bases, V lost 0 bases, and 4 bases had no gene match. CDR1 LGHNA and CDR2 YSLEER come from the germline V gene. The CDR3 extends over 16 amino acids.

The rearrangement uses TRBV27 and TRBJ1-5, with a possible D match to TRBD1 (5 bases). The CDR3 has 14 amino acids. V lost 1 base to trimming and J lost 6 bases, with 10 bases between them. Germline values: CDR1 MNHEY, CDR2 SMNVEV (reference sequence). The CDR3: CASSLFRGGQPQHF. For the CDR3, the DNA is TGTGCCAGCAGTTTATTTAGGGGTGGTCAGCCCCAGCATTTT.

This chain joins TRBV14 and TRBJ1-3; 7 bases align to TRBD1. Germline lookup yields CDR1 SGHDN and CDR2 FVKESK. CDR3 length equals 15 residues. Losses at the gene ends were 4 bases for V and 0 bases for J; bases not matched to a gene: 3. The CDR3 reads CASSPQGSSGNTIYF. The DNA for the CDR3 is TGTGCCAGCAGCCCACAGGGGTCCTCTGGAAACACCATATATTTT.

The rearrangement links TRBV5-1 to TRBJ1-2; 9 positions agree with TRBD1. With V trimmed by 0 bases and J by 6 bases, 3 bases remained unmatched. Germline-derived CDR1 and CDR2 are SGHRS and YFSETQ. CDR3 size: 14 residues. In DNA form, the CDR3 reads TGCGCCAGCAGCTTGGGGGGACAGGGCGATGGCTACACCTTC. Its translation: CASSLGGQGDGYTF.

This rearrangement joins TRBV16 to TRBJ2-2, with TRBD2 matching over 7 bases. CDR3 size: 16 residues. Unmatched junction bases numbered 11, after V lost 5 bases and J lost 5 bases. Looked up from germline, CDR1 is KGHSY and CDR2 is FQNENV. This CDR3 reads CASSSGGGRDTGELFF. The CDR3 bases are TGTGCCAGCAGCTCCGGTGGGGGGAGGGATACCGGGGAGCTGTTTTTT.